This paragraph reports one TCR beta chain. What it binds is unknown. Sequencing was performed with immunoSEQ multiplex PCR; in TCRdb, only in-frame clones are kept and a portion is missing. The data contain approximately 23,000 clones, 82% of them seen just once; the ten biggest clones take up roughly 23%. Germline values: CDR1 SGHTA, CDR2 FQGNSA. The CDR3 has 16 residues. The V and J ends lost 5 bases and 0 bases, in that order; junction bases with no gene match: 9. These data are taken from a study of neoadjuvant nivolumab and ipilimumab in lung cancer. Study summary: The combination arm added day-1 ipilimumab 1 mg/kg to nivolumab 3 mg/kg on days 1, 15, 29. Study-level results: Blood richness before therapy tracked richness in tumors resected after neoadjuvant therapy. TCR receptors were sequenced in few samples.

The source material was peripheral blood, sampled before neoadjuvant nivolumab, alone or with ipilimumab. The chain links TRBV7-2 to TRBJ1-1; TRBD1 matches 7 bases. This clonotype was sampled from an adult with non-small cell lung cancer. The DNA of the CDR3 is TGTGCCAGCAGCCTTTCTCCGGGACAGCTGAACACTGAAGCTTTCTTT. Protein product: CASSLSPGQLNTEAFF.